This T cell receptor beta chain was identified during a study of T cell repertoires in cytomegalovirus infection. Broader study findings: There were carriers of CMV plus the relevant HLA, and cumulative public TCR beta family frequency identified them.

Using its own MiXCR run on the reads, TCRdb lists one record per CDR3 protein. The table includes approximately 280,000 distinct CDR3 sequences, less than 25% detected once. Per the germline V gene, CDR1 is DFQATT and CDR2 is SNEGSKA (reference sequence). This CDR3 comprises 17 residues. V lost 7 bases to trimming and J lost 0 bases; unmatched junction nucleotides: 12. Concerning this clonotype itself: What it binds is unknown.

V and J are TRBV20-1 and TRBJ1-5; 10 bases fit TRBD1. This clonotype was sampled from a human donor in good health (CMV status not recorded). Some clones in this sample may be carry-over from other donors' samples. The material sequenced was cultured PBMCs, taken from culture after CMV antigen stimulation. The CDR3 bases are TGCAGTGTGTCCGGGACAGGGGTCTCCTATAGCAATCAGCCCCAGCATTTT. It specifies CSVSGTGVSYSNQPQHF.